The count of the clone carrying this TCR beta chain is one. Its antigen is not identified. These data belong to a study of shared clonotypes between healthy human individuals. Study results and limitations: Sample collection involved blood only; tissue repertoires are likely different.

Recent acute infections and vaccinations were absent in the healthy HIV-negative adult donors. The method was immunoSEQ multiplex PCR; TCRdb's version includes in-frame clones alone and lacks a portion of them. The table has about 490,000 clones, around 79% seen once. CDR3 size: 15 residues. Trimming took off 0 bases at V and 7 bases at J, with 13 bases between the two ends. The germline V gene encodes CDR1 LGHNA and CDR2 YNFKEQ. The TCR was taken from a woman in her forties in good health. Some clones in this sample may be carry-over from other donors' samples. The sample was PBMCs. The V call is TRBV4-2, the J call TRBJ1-5; D not certain. CDR3 protein: CASSQDQGRQQPQHF. The CDR3 region has the DNA TGTGCCAGCAGCCAAGATCAAGGGCGTCAGCAGCCCCAGCATTTT.